This T cell receptor beta chain was sequenced for a study of low-dose radiotherapy and immunotherapy resistance in tumors (dated by TCRdb to the early 2020s). General notes on the study: Patients in Cohort 1 were given 0.5 Gy per fraction every 2 weeks, and the prescribed total PTV dose was 6.5 Gy. In Cohort 2, 1 Gy per fraction was delivered every two weeks, for a total of 13 Gy over 26 weeks. Patients were given nivolumab as a 240 mg flat dose every two weeks and ipilimumab at 1 mg/kg every six weeks, with both drugs delivered intravenously. Intravenous cyclophosphamide at 200 mg/m2 was administered every two weeks, one day ahead of each radiation and immunotherapy administration. Starting on cycle 1 day 1, patients took 300 mg of aspirin by mouth once a day for four cycles. No randomization into treatment groups was done for the people taking part in the trial. The translational analysis covered eight patients: three from the first dose cohort and the first five from the second dose cohort.

Per the publication, the time point label means: after trial treatment. This specimen's treatment or condition label, per the study, means: LDRT plus nivolumab, ipilimumab, low-dose cyclophosphamide and aspirin (RACIN trial). Donors were enrolled in RACIN, a single-arm phase I dose-escalation trial combining nivolumab, ipilimumab, aspirin, low-dose cyclophosphamide and low-dose radiotherapy. Patients were eligible if they had advanced solid tumors that were TIL-negative. V loses 7 bases of germline sequence and J loses 4 bases, and the interval between the two ends is 11 bases. Inclusive of the bounding cysteine and phenylalanine, the CDR3 is 13 residues long. The sequence is cut down to CDR3 DNA, 39 bases in frame from base 1. The run used an Illumina HiSeq 2500. First-strand cDNA was synthesized with Superscript III and a set of TRAV- and TRBV-specific primers, covering both TCRalpha and TCRbeta chains. A roughly 22-cycle PCR with Phusion amplified the TCRs, pairing a constant-region primer with the adapter that was attached to the V primers. Amplification of the isolated mRNA was done with the MessageAmp II aRNA Amplification Kit, which involved a roughly 15-hour in vitro transcription at 37 degrees C. The Dynabeads mRNA DIRECT Purification Kit was used to isolate the mRNA for TCR sequencing. Indexed Illumina adapters were added in a second Phusion PCR of 25 cycles, after which AMPure XP beads were used to purify the products. The paper's processing steps were these. Custom Perl scripts pooled TCR sequences encoding the same protein, removed out-of-frame sequences and computed each clonotype's abundance. Any TCR sequence supported by only a single read was excluded from analysis. Shannon entropy, Gini index, clonality, richness, and the frequency of TCRs shared between repertoires were included as repertoire metrics. Using fastp trimming at Q25 and MiXCR clonotype assembly, TCRdb reanalyzed the public sequencing data and kept in-frame beta chains. Entries are consolidated by CDR3 protein sequence, retaining the most common genes and DNA. The V and J calls here are based on TCRdb, not the publication. Present in this sample are some 100,000 distinct CDR3 sequences, less than 25% of which were seen just once. The ten largest clones capture about 4% of the sample.

A note on this clonotype: It lacks a known antigen. No base quality information exists; no much larger clone differs at one position.

This sequence uses TRBV12-3 or TRBV12-4 and TRBJ1-3, with no D gene named confidently. The material was PBMCs, obtained after low-dose radiotherapy plus immunotherapy. This sequence originates from a male donor with prostate cancer. The sequence in DNA is TGTGCCAGCACCCTTTCGTGGGGAAACACCATATATTTT. It translates as CASTLSWGNTIYF.